These 28 T cell receptor beta chains share one sample of origin, sequenced in a study of T-cell reconstitution after alpha-beta-depleted transplantation in children. Preparing the TCRbeta library involved the use of unique molecular identifiers. TCRdb processed the PCR reads anew with MiXCR; each CDR3 protein has one entry. The sample includes about 600,000 distinct CDR3 sequences, 10% to 13% seen only once; the top ten take 4%. Material: PBMCs from the stem cell graft donor, obtained from the stem cell graft. The receptor set was obtained from a human donor who donated a stem cell graft to a child with acute myeloid leukemia.

This clonotype was seen many times. The J gene is TRBJ1-6, the V gene TRBV29-1; maybe TRBD1 (6 bases). Per germline, CDR1 SQVTM and CDR2 ANQGSEA. The CDR3 spans 13 residues. The germline V and J ends were trimmed by 4 bases and 10 bases, with 14 bases remaining between them. CDR3 nucleotides: TGCAGCGTTGCTCAGGGGTTTAACTCACCCCTCCACTTT. This sequence encodes CSVAQGFNSPLHF.

This clonotype came up many times. This chain connects TRBV25-1 to TRBJ2-1, with a tentative D call TRBD2 (6 bases). Per the germline V gene, CDR1 is MGHDK and CDR2 is SYGVNS. This CDR3 has 19 residues. The germline V and J ends were trimmed by 2 bases and 3 bases, with 23 bases remaining between them. The CDR3 DNA is TGTGCCAGCAGTGAAGGGAGATCGGGAGCAGTGTCTATCTACAATGAGCAGTTCTTC. It specifies CASSEGRSGAVSIYNEQFF.

This chain uses TRBV6-6 with TRBJ2-5; D not certain. The germline V and J ends were trimmed by 10 bases and 1 base, with 13 bases remaining between them. CDR3 length: 13 residues. Germline V gene data show CDR1 as MNHNY and CDR2 as SVGAGI (reference sequence). This chain's CDR3 is CAISDLLQETQYF. The CDR3 DNA reads as TGTGCCATTTCCGACCTGCTCCAAGAGACCCAGTACTTC.

In this sample, this clonotype turned up many times. The CDR3 DNA follows: TGTGCCAGCATTAACACCGGGACTAGCGGAACCGATAATTACAATGAGCAGTTCTTC. This translates into CASINTGTSGTDNYNEQFF. This chain uses TRBV12-3 or TRBV12-4 with TRBJ2-1; 11 nucleotides match TRBD2. This CDR3 comprises 19 residues. The ends lost 7 bases at V and 4 bases at J; junction bases unmatched: 18.

This clonotype has only a few counts. This chain links TRBV29-1 with TRBJ2-1, with TRBD2 identical over 12 bases. Trimming at V came to 4 bases and at J to 4 bases, leaving 8 bases not matched to a gene. The CDR3 runs 16 residues. Germline loops: CDR1 SQVTM, CDR2 ANQGSEA. This chain's CDR3 is CSVGLAGATLYNEQFF. As DNA, the CDR3 is TGCAGCGTTGGACTAGCGGGAGCTACGTTATACAATGAGCAGTTCTTC.

The chain couples TRBV4-3 to TRBJ2-1; 8 bases align to TRBD2. J lost 6 bases, V lost 0 bases, and 7 bases had no gene match. In germline, CDR1 is LGHNA, CDR2 YSLEER. The CDR3 extends over 16 amino acids. Here the CDR3 DNA reads TGCGCCAGCAGCCAAGACCTAGCGGGCCAATTCAATGAGCAGTTCTTC. This encodes CASSQDLAGQFNEQFF.

CDR3 nucleotide sequence: TGCTGTGGGGTCCGTAGGACGGGAGCGTTGGCCGAGCAGTACTTC. Its translation is CCGVRRTGALAEQYF. The rearrangement uses TRBV20-1 and TRBJ2-7, with D possibly being TRBD2 (6 bases). This CDR3 contains 15 residues. Germline V gene data show CDR1 as DFQATT and CDR2 as SNEGSKA (reference sequence).

In this sample, this clonotype turned up many times. The rearrangement joins TRBV20-1 to TRBJ2-1, with 9 bases matching TRBD2. V was clipped by 8 bases and J by 6 bases; unmatched bases: 14. The CDR3 sequence is 15 residues long. The germline CDR1 and CDR2 sequences are DFQATT and SNEGSKA (reference sequence). The CDR3 spells CSHALLAGLLNEQFF. The CDR3 nucleotides read TGCAGTCATGCCTTACTAGCGGGCCTCCTCAATGAGCAGTTCTTC.

Ten or more counts support this clonotype. J is TRBJ2-3 and V is TRBV27, with D maybe TRBD2 (5 bases). This CDR3 is 13 amino acids long. Looked up from germline, CDR1 is MNHEY and CDR2 is SMNVEV (reference sequence). Between the trimmed V and J ends, which lost 2 bases and 8 bases, there was a span of 11 bases. The CDR3 loop reads CASSLGERGTQYF. The CDR3 DNA reads as TGTGCCAGCAGTTTAGGTGAACGGGGTACGCAGTATTTT.

In this sample, this clonotype turned up a few times. The CDR3 sequence is CASVSVTDHYEQYF. Here the CDR3 DNA reads TGTGCCAGCGTCAGCGTGACAGACCACTACGAGCAGTACTTC. The chain recombines TRBV28 with TRBJ2-7; a possible D gene is TRBD1 (5 bases). Trimming shortened V by 8 bases and J by 3 bases, and 17 bases separated the two germline ends. The CDR3 consists of 14 residues. Germline CDR1 MDHEN, CDR2 SYDVKM.

There are a few counts of this clonotype. The chain links TRBV5-6 to TRBJ2-7; 13 bases are shared with TRBD2. CDR3 size: 18 residues. Germline CDR1 reads SGHDT; CDR2 reads YYEEEE. J lost 7 bases, V lost 4 bases, and 17 bases had no gene match. The CDR3 reads CASSPPGLAGVVSGEQYF. In DNA, the CDR3 is TGTGCCAGCAGCCCACCCGGACTAGCGGGAGTCGTTTCGGGAGAGCAGTACTTC.

This rearrangement joins TRBV6-2 or TRBV6-3 to TRBJ1-5; TRBD1 matches at 7 bases. Germline lookup yields CDR1 MNHEY and CDR2 SVGEGT. The V gene end was trimmed by 2 bases and the J gene end by 6 bases; junction bases not matched to a gene: 7. This CDR3 contains 15 residues. CDR3 coding DNA: TGTGCCAGCAGTTACGGGACAGCCGGAGGTCAGCCCCAGCATTTT. Translating gives CASSYGTAGGQPQHF.

This clonotype was observed a handful of times. J is TRBJ2-6 and V is TRBV15; D remains unclear. Germline-derived CDR1 and CDR2 are LNHNV and YYDKDF (reference sequence). V was clipped by 7 bases and J by 4 bases, with 5 bases between them. The CDR3 is 12 residues long. CDR3 amino acids: CATTSGANVLTF. The CDR3 region has the DNA TGTGCCACCACTTCCGGGGCCAACGTCCTGACTTTC.

This clonotype was counted only a few times. V usage is TRBV10-3 and J usage is TRBJ2-7, with no clear D. This CDR3 is 14 amino acids long. Germline assignment: CDR1 ENHRY and CDR2 SYGVKD. V was shortened by 0 bases and J by 2 bases, with 8 bases between the two germline ends. The CDR3 is CAISESGPAYEQYF. For the CDR3, the DNA is TGTGCCATCAGTGAGTCAGGGCCAGCCTACGAGCAGTACTTC.

This clonotype was seen at least ten times. The J gene is TRBJ2-5, the V gene TRBV12-3 or TRBV12-4; 10 nucleotides match TRBD1. Trimming at V came to 8 bases and at J to 6 bases, leaving 9 bases not matched to a gene. The CDR3 sequence is 14 residues long. This CDR3 reads CASRGQGEFQTQYF. DNA for the CDR3: TGTGCCAGCCGCGGACAGGGGGAATTTCAGACCCAGTACTTC.

There are a few counts of this clonotype. The V call is TRBV5-1, the J call TRBJ2-3, with D perhaps matching TRBD2 (6 bases). CDR1 is SGHRS, CDR2 YFSETQ, per germline. The CDR3 totals 17 residues. V was trimmed by 4 bases and J by 0 bases, leaving 18 bases between them. CDR3 sequence: CASSRSLAIPSTDTQYF. As DNA, the CDR3 is TGCGCCAGCAGCCGCAGTCTAGCGATCCCTAGCACAGATACGCAGTATTTT.

V and J are TRBV20-1 and TRBJ2-1; TRBD1 matches at 11 bases. The J segment lost 7 bases and the V segment lost 2 bases, leaving 4 bases of the junction unmatched. This CDR3 region has 14 residues. CDR1 is DFQATT, CDR2 SNEGSKA, per germline (reference sequence). As DNA, the CDR3 is TGCAGTGCTAGACGAGGACAGGGGGCGAATGAGCAGTTCTTC. Encoded protein: CSARRGQGANEQFF.

The chain couples TRBV9 to TRBJ2-5; 7 nucleotides align to TRBD2. The trim removed 0 bases at V and 5 bases at J, leaving 7 bases unmatched. The CDR3 is 15 residues long. The germline CDR1 and CDR2 sequences are SGDLS and YYNGEE. CDR3 loop: CASSVVPAGTETQYF. In DNA, the CDR3 is TGTGCCAGCAGCGTAGTTCCAGCGGGGACCGAGACCCAGTACTTC.

This clonotype occurred once. At one boundary the junction diverges from the germline segment, which might be a read error. The rearrangement joins TRBV20-1 to TRBJ2-3; 7 nucleotides align to TRBD1. CDR3 length: 15 residues. Germline assignment: CDR1 DFQATT and CDR2 SNEGSKA (reference sequence). This chain's CDR3 is CSASHRQGTTDTRYF. CDR3 sequence (DNA): TGCAGTGCTAGTCACAGACAGGGAACGACAGATACGCGGTATTTT.

This clonotype has only a few counts. The V and J genes are TRBV10-3 and TRBJ2-7, with 7 bases fitting TRBD1. The CDR3 consists of 12 residues. Germline-derived CDR1 and CDR2 are ENHRY and SYGVKD. The V segment lost 7 bases and the J segment 3 bases; nucleotides outside the gene matches: 3. The DNA for the CDR3 is TGTGCCATCACGGCAGGGGGCTACGAGCAGTACTTC. Amino acids: CAITAGGYEQYF.

On this clonotype: One base away lies a much larger clone, so this may be a sequencing read error. The chain combines TRBV24-1 with TRBJ2-7; 9 bases match TRBD1. The CDR3 contains 16 residues. Germline assignment: CDR1 KGHDR and CDR2 SFDVKD. CDR3 in amino acids: CATSYLTNRGLYEQYF. CDR3 DNA sequence: TGTGCCACCAGTTATTTAACGAACAGGGGGCTTTACGAGCAGTACTTC.

The rearrangement uses TRBV9 and TRBJ2-1; TRBD1 might be the D (5 bases). The V gene's germline CDR1 is SGDLS and CDR2 YYNGEE. V was pared by 4 bases and J by 5 bases, with 19 bases between. The CDR3 spans 16 residues. DNA of the CDR3: TGTGCCAGCAGCCTGTTGTCGCAGGGTGGAAACAATGAGCAGTTCTTC. Amino acid sequence: CASSLLSQGGNNEQFF.

The V gene is TRBV20-1, the J gene TRBJ1-5, with D perhaps matching TRBD1 (6 bases). The CDR3 is made up of 13 amino acids. The germline V gene encodes CDR1 DFQATT and CDR2 SNEGSKA (reference sequence). V lost 5 bases to trimming and J lost 3 bases, with 11 bases between them. CDR3 sequence reads: CSAAQGNNQPQHF. In nucleotides, the CDR3 is TGCAGTGCTGCCCAGGGGAACAATCAGCCCCAGCATTTT.

The chain is built from TRBV5-1 and TRBJ2-5; 13 bases align to TRBD2. The V gene end was trimmed by 4 bases and the J gene end by 5 bases; junction bases not matched to a gene: 8. The length of the CDR3 is 16 residues. Germline V lookup: CDR1 SGHRS, CDR2 YFSETQ. CDR3 loop: CASSPGLAGHGETQYF. The CDR3 coding sequence is TGCGCCAGCAGCCCGGGACTAGCGGGACATGGGGAGACCCAGTACTTC.

The chain is built from TRBV12-3 or TRBV12-4 and TRBJ2-3; D is undetermined. Trimming removed 3 bases at V and 5 bases at J, with 12 bases between. CDR3 length: 14 residues. CDR3: CASSFLNLLDTQYF. The CDR3 DNA reads TGTGCCAGCAGTTTCCTGAACTTATTAGATACGCAGTATTTT.

In this sample, this clonotype turned up many times. The chain has TRBV7-2 and TRBJ2-2; D remains unclear. The CDR3 is made up of 14 amino acids. The V and J ends lost 1 base and 1 base respectively, with 4 bases between them. Germline V lookup: CDR1 SGHTA, CDR2 FQGNSA. CDR3 residues: CASSLVENTGELFF. DNA for the CDR3: TGTGCCAGCAGCTTAGTGGAGAACACCGGGGAGCTGTTTTTT.

This clonotype turned up a few times. V gene TRBV20-1 combines with J gene TRBJ2-7; 8 bases match TRBD2. The CDR3 has 12 residues. J gave up 3 bases and V 8 bases, and 6 bases lay outside the gene matches. Per the germline V gene, CDR1 is DFQATT and CDR2 is SNEGSKA (reference sequence). CDR3 DNA: TGCAGTACGACTAGCGAGGTCTACGAGCAGTACTTC. It translates to CSTTSEVYEQYF.

The chain recombines TRBV28 with TRBJ1-5; possibly TRBD1 for D (6 bases). With 5 bases removed from V and 5 bases from J, the gap between germline ends came to 13 bases. CDR3 length equals 14 residues. Germline CDR1 is MDHEN and CDR2 is SYDVKM. The CDR3 nucleotides are TGTGCCAGCAGTAGAGGACAGTACGATCAGCCCCAGCATTTT. Translation: CASSRGQYDQPQHF.